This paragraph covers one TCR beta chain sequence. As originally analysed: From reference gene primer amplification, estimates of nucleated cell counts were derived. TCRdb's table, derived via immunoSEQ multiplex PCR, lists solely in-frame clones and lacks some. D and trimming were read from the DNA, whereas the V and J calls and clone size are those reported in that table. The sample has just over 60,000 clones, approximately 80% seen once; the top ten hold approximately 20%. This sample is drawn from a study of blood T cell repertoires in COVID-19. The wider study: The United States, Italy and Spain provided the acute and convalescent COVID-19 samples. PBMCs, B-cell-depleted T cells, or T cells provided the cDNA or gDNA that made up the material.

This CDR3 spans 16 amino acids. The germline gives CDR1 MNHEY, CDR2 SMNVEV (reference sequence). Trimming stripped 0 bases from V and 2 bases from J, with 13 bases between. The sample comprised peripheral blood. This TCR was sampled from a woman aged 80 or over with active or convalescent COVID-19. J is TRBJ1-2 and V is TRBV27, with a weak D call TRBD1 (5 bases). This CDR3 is CASSLSLPTANYGYTF. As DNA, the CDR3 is TGTGCCAGCAGTTTATCCCTTCCGACAGCGAACTATGGCTACACCTTC.